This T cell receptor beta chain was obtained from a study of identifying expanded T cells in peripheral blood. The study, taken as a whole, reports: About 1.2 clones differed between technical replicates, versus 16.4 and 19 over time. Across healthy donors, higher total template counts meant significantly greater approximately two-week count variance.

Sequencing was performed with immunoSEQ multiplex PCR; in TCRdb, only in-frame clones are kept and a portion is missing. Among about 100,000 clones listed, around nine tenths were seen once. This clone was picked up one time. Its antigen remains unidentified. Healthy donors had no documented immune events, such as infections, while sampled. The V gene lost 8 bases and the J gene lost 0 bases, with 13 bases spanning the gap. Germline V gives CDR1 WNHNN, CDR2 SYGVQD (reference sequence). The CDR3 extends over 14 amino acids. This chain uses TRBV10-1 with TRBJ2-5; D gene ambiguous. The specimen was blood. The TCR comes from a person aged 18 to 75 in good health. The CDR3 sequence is CASSSRRDQETQYF. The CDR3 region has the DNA TGCGCCAGCTCGAGCAGACGGGACCAAGAGACCCAGTACTTC.